Given below is one TCR beta chain in context. The antigen is undetermined. This sample was taken from a study of cytomegalovirus exposure and HLA in healthy donors. Findings and caveats of the study: As a later analysis showed, a missense DCLRE1C variant was linked to trimming of TCR beta V- and J-genes. Across donors, most TCRs were seen rarely, yet some public ones were widespread. Later analysis showed TCR association rates varying by HLA locus, highest for DRB1 and lowest for HLA-C. Later, an analysis showed that TCR beta chains associated with HLA were more clonally expanded than others that were equally common.

Germline V gene data show CDR1 as MNHEY and CDR2 as SVGAGI. The V gene lost 8 bases and the J gene lost 3 bases, with 18 bases spanning the gap. The CDR3 extends over 15 amino acids. The PCR employed 60 Vbeta primers together with 13 Jbeta primers. This table comes from immunoSEQ multiplex PCR, and its TCRdb copy is limited to in-frame clones, with some not included. The repertoire has 150,000 to 180,000 clones, about 68% of them found once; the top ten carry 2.1%. The TCR was taken from a man aged 25 to 45 in good health and CMV-seronegative. The sequenced material came from PBMCs. The chain is built from TRBV6-5 and TRBJ2-3; D may be TRBD1 (7 bases). The CDR3 region is CASGTQGRGTDTQYF. The CDR3 DNA follows: TGTGCCAGCGGAACACAGGGGCGGGGTACAGATACGCAGTATTTT.